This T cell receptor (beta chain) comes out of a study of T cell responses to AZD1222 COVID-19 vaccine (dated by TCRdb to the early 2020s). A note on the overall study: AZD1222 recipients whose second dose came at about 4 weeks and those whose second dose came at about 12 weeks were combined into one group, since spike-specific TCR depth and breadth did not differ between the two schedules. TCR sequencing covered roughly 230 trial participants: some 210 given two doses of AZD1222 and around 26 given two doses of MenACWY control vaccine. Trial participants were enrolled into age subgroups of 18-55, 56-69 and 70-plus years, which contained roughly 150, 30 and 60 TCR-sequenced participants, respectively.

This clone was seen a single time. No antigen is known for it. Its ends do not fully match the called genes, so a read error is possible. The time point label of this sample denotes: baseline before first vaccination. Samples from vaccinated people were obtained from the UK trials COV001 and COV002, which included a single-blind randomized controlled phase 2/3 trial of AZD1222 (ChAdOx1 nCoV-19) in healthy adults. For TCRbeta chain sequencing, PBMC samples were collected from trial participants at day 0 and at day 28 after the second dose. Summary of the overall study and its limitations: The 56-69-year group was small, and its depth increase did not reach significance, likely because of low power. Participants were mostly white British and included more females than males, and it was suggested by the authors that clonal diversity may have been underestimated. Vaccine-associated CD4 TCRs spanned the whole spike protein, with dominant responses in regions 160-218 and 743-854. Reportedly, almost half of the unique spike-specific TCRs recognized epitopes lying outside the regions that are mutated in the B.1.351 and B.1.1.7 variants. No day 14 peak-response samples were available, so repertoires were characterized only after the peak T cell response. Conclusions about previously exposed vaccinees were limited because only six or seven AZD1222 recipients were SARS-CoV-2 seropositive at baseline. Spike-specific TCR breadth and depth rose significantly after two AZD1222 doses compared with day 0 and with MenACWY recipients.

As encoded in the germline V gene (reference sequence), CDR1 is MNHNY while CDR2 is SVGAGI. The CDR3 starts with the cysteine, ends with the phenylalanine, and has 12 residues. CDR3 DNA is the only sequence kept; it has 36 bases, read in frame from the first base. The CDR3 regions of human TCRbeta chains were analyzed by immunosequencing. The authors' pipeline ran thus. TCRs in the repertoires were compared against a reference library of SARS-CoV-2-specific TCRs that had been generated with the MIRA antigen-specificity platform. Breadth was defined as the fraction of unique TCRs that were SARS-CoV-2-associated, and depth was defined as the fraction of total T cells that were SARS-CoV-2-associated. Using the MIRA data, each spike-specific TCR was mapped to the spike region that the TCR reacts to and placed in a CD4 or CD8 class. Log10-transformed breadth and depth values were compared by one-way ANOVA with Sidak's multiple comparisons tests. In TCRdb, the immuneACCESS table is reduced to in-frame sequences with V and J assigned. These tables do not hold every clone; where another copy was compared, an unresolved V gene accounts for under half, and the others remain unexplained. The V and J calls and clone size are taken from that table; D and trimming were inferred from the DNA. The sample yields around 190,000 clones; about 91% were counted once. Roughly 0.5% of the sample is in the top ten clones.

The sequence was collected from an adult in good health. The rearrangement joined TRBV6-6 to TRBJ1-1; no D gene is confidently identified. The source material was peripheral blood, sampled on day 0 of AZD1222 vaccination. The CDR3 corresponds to CASSYSGTRPGF. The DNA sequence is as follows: TGTGCCAGCAGTTACTCTGGTACTCGACCGGGCTTT.